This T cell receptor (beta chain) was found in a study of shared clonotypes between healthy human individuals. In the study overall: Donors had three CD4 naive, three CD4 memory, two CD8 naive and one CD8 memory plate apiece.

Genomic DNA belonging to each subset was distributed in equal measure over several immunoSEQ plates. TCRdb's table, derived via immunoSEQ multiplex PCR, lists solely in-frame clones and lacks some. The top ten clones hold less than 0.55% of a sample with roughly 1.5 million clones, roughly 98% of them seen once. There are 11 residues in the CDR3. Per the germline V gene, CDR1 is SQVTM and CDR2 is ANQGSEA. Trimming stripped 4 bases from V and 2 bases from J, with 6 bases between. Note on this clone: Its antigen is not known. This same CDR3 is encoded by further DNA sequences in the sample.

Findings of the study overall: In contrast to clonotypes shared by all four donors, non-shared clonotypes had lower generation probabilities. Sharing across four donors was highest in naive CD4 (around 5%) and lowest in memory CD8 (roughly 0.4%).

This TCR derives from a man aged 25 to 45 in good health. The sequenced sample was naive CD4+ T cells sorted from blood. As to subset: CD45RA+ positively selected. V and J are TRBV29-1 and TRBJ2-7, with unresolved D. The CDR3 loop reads CSVAGPYEQYF. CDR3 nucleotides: TGCAGCGTTGCCGGGCCCTACGAGCAGTACTTC.